This TCR beta chain was captured in a study of T cells after yellow fever vaccination. Study-wide results and limits: FACS-sorted repertoires could contain abundant clonotypes contaminating from the bulk population.

Unmatched junction bases numbered 4, after V lost 0 bases and J lost 4 bases. Germline V lookup: CDR1 SGHKS, CDR2 YYEKEE (reference sequence). The CDR3 contains 17 residues. A 5'RACE template-switching step, the method used to make TCR cDNA, added a universal primer site and UMIs. TCRdb re-called the 5' RACE reads through MiXCR, storing one row per CDR3 protein. The sample shows around 260,000 distinct CDR3 sequences, around 5.2% of them seen only once. This clonotype was seen at least ten times. Its specificity is not known. This chain links TRBV5-5 with TRBJ2-1; 13 bases are shared with TRBD2. This TCR derives from a man younger than 35 who received the YFV17D yellow fever vaccine. The starting material was CD4+ T cells sorted from PBMCs, obtained on the day of the yellow fever booster vaccination. Here the CDR3 DNA reads TGTGCCAGCAGCTTGGCGACTAGCGGGGGGTTTTACAATGAGCAGTTCTTC. This sequence encodes CASSLATSGGFYNEQFF. The whole variable domain, remainder taken from reference TRBV5-5 and TRBJ2-1, is DAGVTQSPTHLIKTRGQQVTLRCSPISGHKSVSWYQQVLGQGPQFIFQYYEKEERGRGNFPDRFSARQFPNYSSELNVNALLLGDSALYLCASSLATSGGFYNEQFFGPGTRLTVL.